A selection of T cell receptor beta chains follows, all from one sample in a study of beta chain features in type 1 diabetes. Clones were sequenced by immunoSEQ multiplex PCR, and TCRdb holds only the in-frame ones, with some missing. In the table there are about 150,000 clones, about 7.9% of which are singletons. Specimen: central memory CD4+ T cells from blood. The receptors come from a man aged 18 to 29 with type 1 diabetes. The conserved cysteine and the conserved F or W are not part of the CDR3 here.

>TRBV30|TRBJ2-2
AWRGLSRDRGNTGELF
>TRBV2|TRBJ2-7
ASQATGISYEQY
>TRBV28|TRBJ2-7
ASRRVGGRAGEQY
>TRBV28|TRBJ1-5
ASSDDTNQPQH
>TRBV29-1|TRBJ2-7
SVRTRDSKSYEQY
>TRBV5-4|TRBJ2-4
ASSPRPDRNKNIQY
>TRBV28|TRBJ2-1
ASSGTRLVIYNEQF
>TRBV18|TRBJ2-3
ASSPSQQGSDTQY
>TRBV7-2|TRBJ2-7
ASTLDQFTYEQY
>TRBV6-6|TRBJ1-5
ASSTGQGYQPQH
>TRBV6-6|TRBJ2-5
ASGPGVGETQY
>TRBV2|TRBJ2-2
ASSESGAANTGELF
>TRBV6-1|TRBJ1-2
ASSWDRGSPYT
>TRBV2|TRBJ1-5
ASRQGRQPQH
>TRBV6-5|TRBJ1-1
ASSLTGGTEAF
>TRBV11-2|TRBJ2-5
ASSLDDRETQY
>TRBV9|TRBJ2-5
ASSGGIQETQY
>TRBV7-9|TRBJ1-4
ASSPRGNEKLF
>TRBV4-2|TRBJ2-4
ASSQQTGENIQY
>TRBV14|TRBJ2-7
ASSQDFGQYEQY
>TRBV28|TRBJ1-6
ASSFGGQNSPLH
>TRBV7-2|TRBJ2-1
ASRGSSYNEQF
>TRBV28|TRBJ1-5
ASSLDGSGSNQPQH
>TRBV7-9|TRBJ1-2
ASSEGQAQGYT
>TRBV27|TRBJ1-2
ASTAGVGSYGYT
>TRBV5-6|TRBJ1-2
ASRYRVGGYT
>TRBV7-8|TRBJ2-5
ASSESPGQQETQY
>TRBV5-1|TRBJ2-5
ASSINPGQIQETQY
>TRBV20-1|TRBJ1-1
SAIREGLAF
>TRBV5-4|TRBJ2-1
ASSLGAQGSYNEQF
>TRBV4-3|TRBJ2-7
ASSPGRGYEQY
>TRBV7-2|TRBJ2-1
ASSPPGLAGAHGSNEQF
>TRBV7-6|TRBJ2-7
ASSRDRGYSYEQY
>TRBV7-2|TRBJ2-3
ASGGLATSTDTQY
>TRBV28|TRBJ1-2
ASGQGYNYGYT
>TRBV5-1|TRBJ1-1
ASSVQGAMNTEAF
>TRBV29-1|TRBJ1-4
SVGAPNEKLF
>TRBV6-5|TRBJ2-7
ASSLRTSREQYEQY
>TRBV19|TRBJ1-2
ASSDPDRGLYGYT
>TRBV5-6|TRBJ1-6
ASSLSGGYNSPLH
>TRBV6-5|TRBJ2-3
ASSLKDTQY
>TRBV7-2|TRBJ2-1
ASSLSYNEQF
>TRBV5-1|TRBJ2-5
ASLDRAGGETQY
>TRBV15|TRBJ1-3
ATSRAGTGDGNTIY
>TRBV5-4|TRBJ2-4
ASSFGQENIQY
>TRBV30|TRBJ1-6
AWSVRAGDSNSPLH
>TRBV28|TRBJ2-7
ASSLRTSGSRGEQY
>TRBV11-3|TRBJ2-3
ASSPGGTLDTQY
>TRBV11-1|TRBJ2-3
ASSLSQLGDTQY
>TRBV7-9|TRBJ1-1
AIQGSSRDTEAF
>TRBV25-1|TRBJ1-4
ASSEWKTGGNEKLF
>TRBV11-3|TRBJ2-1
ASSYQGDEQF
>TRBV9|TRBJ1-2
ASSVLDRGDYGYT
>TRBV28|TRBJ2-5
ASSDSGGETQY
>TRBV11-2|TRBJ2-1
ASSSDRGSYNEQF
>TRBV6-6|TRBJ2-1
ASSYSRTEFYSGQF
>TRBV4-2|TRBJ1-5
ASSQDWQQPQH
>TRBV29-1|TRBJ1-1
SVGGQENTEAF
>TRBV28|TRBJ2-3
ASSLSAQRED
>TRBV27|TRBJ2-4
ASSTMEARENIQY